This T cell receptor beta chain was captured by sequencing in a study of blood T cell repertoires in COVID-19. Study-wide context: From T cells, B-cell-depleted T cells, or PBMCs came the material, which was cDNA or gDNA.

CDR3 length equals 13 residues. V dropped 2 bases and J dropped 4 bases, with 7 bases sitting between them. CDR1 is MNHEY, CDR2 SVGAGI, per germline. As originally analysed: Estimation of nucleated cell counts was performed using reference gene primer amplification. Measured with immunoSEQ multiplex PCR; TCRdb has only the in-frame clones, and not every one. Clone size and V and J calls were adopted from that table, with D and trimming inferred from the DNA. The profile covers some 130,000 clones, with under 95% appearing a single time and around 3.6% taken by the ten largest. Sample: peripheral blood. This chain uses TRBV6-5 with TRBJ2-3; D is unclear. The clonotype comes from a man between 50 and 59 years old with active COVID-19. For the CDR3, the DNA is TGTGCCAGCAGTTACGAGCCGGCAGATACGCAGTATTTT. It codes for CASSYEPADTQYF.